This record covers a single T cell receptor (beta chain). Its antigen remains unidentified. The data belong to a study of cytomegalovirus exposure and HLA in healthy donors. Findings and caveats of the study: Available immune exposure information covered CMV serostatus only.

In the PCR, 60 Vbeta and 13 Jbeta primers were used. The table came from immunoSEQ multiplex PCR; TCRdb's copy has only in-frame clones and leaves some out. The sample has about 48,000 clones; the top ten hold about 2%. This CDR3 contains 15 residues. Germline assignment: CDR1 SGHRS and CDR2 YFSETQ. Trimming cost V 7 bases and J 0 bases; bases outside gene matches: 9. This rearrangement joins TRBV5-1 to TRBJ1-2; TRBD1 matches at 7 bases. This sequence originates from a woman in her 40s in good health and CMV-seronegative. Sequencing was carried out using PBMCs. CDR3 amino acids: CASRETGATNYGYTF. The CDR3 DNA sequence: TGCGCCAGCCGGGAAACAGGGGCGACTAACTATGGCTACACCTTC.